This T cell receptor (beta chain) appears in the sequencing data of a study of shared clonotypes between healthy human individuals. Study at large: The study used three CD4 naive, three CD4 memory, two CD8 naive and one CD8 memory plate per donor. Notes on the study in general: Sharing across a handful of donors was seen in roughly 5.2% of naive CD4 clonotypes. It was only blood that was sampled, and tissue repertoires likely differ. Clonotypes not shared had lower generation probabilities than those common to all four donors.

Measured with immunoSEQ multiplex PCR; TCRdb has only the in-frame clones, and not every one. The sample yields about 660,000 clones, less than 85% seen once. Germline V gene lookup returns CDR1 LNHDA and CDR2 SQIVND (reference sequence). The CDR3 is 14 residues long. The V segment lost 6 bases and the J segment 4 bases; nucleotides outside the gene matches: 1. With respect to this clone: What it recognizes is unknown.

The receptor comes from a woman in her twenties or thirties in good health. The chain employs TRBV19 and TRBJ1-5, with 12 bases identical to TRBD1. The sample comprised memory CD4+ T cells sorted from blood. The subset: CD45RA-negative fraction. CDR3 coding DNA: TGTGCCAGTAGGGGACAGGGGGCTAATCAGCCCCAGCATTTT. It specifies CASRGQGANQPQHF.